This T cell receptor beta chain came from a study of T cell clones after liver transplantation. Produced via immunoSEQ multiplex PCR; TCRdb's table is partial and in-frame only. Here the sample spans some 80,000 clones, about 84% being singletons. This CDR3 has 15 amino acids. Between the trimmed V and J ends, which lost 3 bases and 2 bases, there was a span of 10 bases. The germline V gene encodes CDR1 SGHNT and CDR2 YENEEA. The receptor comes from a human patient who received a liver transplant. A share of the T cells may be of graft donor origin. This chain joins TRBV11-3 and TRBJ2-2; D gene unclear. The sequences come from CD4+ T cells from blood, collected 45 to 46 months after liver transplant. DNA of the CDR3: TGTGCCAGCAGCTTCCGCACCTCTAACACCGGGGAGCTGTTTTTT. Protein: CASSFRTSNTGELFF.